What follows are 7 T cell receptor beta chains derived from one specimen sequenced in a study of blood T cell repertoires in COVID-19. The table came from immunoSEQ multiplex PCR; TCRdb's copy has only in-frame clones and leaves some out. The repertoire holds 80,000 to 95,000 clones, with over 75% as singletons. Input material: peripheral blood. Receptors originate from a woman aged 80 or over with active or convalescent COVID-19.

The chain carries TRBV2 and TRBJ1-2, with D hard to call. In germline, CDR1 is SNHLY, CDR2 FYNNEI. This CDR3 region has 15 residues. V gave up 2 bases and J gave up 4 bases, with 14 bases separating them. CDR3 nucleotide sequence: TGTGCCAGCAGTGAATTTAAGGAGGAACCCTATGGCTACACCTTC. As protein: CASSEFKEEPYGYTF.

In DNA form, the CDR3 reads TGTGCCAGCAGTACGGAGGGAAGGGACACTGAAGCTTTCTTT. Its protein is CASSTEGRDTEAFF. V gene TRBV6-5 combines with J gene TRBJ1-1; D gene uncertain. This CDR3 spans 14 amino acids. Trimming removed 5 bases at V and 3 bases at J, with 13 bases between. Germline loops: CDR1 MNHEY, CDR2 SVGAGI.

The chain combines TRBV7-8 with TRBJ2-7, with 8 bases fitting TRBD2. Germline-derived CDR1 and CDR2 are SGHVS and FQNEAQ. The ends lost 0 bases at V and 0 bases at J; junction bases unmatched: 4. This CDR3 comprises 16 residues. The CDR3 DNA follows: TGTGCCAGCAGCTTAGCTGGTAGCGGGGTCTCCTACGAGCAGTACTTC. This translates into CASSLAGSGVSYEQYF.

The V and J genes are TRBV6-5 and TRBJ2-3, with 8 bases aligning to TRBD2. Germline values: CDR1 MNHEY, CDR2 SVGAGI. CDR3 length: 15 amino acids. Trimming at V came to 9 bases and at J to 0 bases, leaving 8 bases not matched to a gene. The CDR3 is CARHDSGESTDTQYF. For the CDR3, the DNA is TGTGCCAGACACGATAGCGGGGAAAGCACAGATACGCAGTATTTT.

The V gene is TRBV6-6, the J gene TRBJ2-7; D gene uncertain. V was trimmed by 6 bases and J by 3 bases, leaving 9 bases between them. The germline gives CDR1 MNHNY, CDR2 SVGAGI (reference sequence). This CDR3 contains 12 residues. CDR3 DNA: TGTGCCAGCAGCCCAGACATCTACGAGCAGTACTTC. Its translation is CASSPDIYEQYF.

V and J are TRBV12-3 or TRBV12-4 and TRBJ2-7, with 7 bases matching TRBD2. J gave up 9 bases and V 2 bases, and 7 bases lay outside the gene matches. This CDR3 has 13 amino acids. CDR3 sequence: CASSLITGGGQYF. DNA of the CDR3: TGTGCCAGCAGTTTAATTACAGGCGGGGGGCAGTACTTC.

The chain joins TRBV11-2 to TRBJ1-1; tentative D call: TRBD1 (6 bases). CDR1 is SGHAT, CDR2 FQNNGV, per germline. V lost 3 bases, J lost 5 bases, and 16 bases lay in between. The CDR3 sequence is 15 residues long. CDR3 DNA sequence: TGTGCCAGCAGCTTCAACAGGGCCCGGGTGACTGAAGCTTTCTTT. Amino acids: CASSFNRARVTEAFF.